The 3 T cell receptor beta chains in this list originate from one sample, sequenced in a study of blood T cells in healthy people across ages. Through a sample-barcoded 5' primer and a J-beta primer mix, a second PCR was run for roughly 7 to 11 cycles. One entry per CDR3 protein, called by TCRdb with MiXCR from the 5' RACE reads. The table shows about 670,000 distinct CDR3 sequences, with 40% to 45% occurring only once. Sequenced input: blood. The receptor source for this set is an elderly man in good health.

In the case of this clonotype: This CDR3 fails to terminate in the conserved phenylalanine or tryptophan, so it likely reflects a read error. J is TRBJ1-2 and V is TRBV4-3; 8 bases are shared with TRBD1. This CDR3 contains 15 residues. CDR1 LGHNA and CDR2 YSLEER come from the germline V gene. J was trimmed by 5 bases and V by 4 bases; bases with no gene match: 9. CDR3 DNA: TGCGCCAGCAGCCCAGGGGGCGCTTCTTCTTATGGCTACACCTAC. Encoded protein: CASSPGGASSYGYTY.

This chain uses TRBV28 with TRBJ2-7; D is perhaps TRBD2 (7 bases). CDR1 is MDHEN, CDR2 SYDVKM, per germline. CDR3 length equals 15 residues. V lost 7 bases and J 0 bases, leaving 16 bases between the germline ends. For the CDR3, the DNA is TGTGCCAGCAATGGAGGGGGAGGGCCCTCCTACGAGCAGTACTTC. This codes for CASNGGGGPSYEQYF.

This clonotype showed up just a few times. The rearrangement links TRBV6-5 to TRBJ2-4; D ambiguous. Germline lookup yields CDR1 MNHEY and CDR2 SVGAGI. The CDR3 is made up of 15 amino acids. V dropped 5 bases and J dropped 1 base, with 12 bases sitting between them. The CDR3 DNA sequence: TGTGCCAGCAGTCTCCGCCAGACGGCCAAAAACATTCAGTACTTC. It specifies CASSLRQTAKNIQYF.